These 23 T cell receptor beta chains were sequenced from one sample in a study of blood T cells in healthy people across ages. Alongside a J-beta primer mix, a sample-barcoded 5' primer served in a second PCR lasting roughly 7 to 11 cycles. TCRdb independently ran MiXCR on the 5' RACE reads; one entry per CDR3 protein. The sample holds under 1,000,000 distinct CDR3 sequences, 36% seen once. Sequences were obtained from blood. The receptors shown here come from a man younger than 30 in good health.

This clonotype showed up just a few times. The chain is built from TRBV4-2 and TRBJ2-2; 12 bases line up with TRBD2. V lost 0 bases and J lost 3; bases outside the gene matches: 8. Germline V CDR1 and CDR2: LGHNA, YNFKEQ. This CDR3 spans 19 amino acids. The CDR3, as DNA: TGTGCCAGCAGCCAAGATCCGGCTAGCGGGGGGGCCGACACCGGGGAGCTGTTTTTT. Amino acid sequence: CASSQDPASGGADTGELFF.

The V call is TRBV3-1, the J call TRBJ1-2; possibly TRBD1 for D (6 bases). The CDR3 has 17 amino acids. Per the germline V gene, CDR1 is LGHDT and CDR2 is YNNKEL (reference sequence). V was trimmed by 3 bases and J by 0 bases, leaving 17 bases between them. CDR3 DNA sequence: TGTGCCAGCAGCCACCCGGCGGGGGGGGCATCTAACTATGGCTACACCTTC. It encodes CASSHPAGGASNYGYTF. The entire variable domain, with the rest obtained from reference TRBV3-1 and TRBJ1-2, is as follows: DTAVSQTPKYLVTQMGNDKSIKCEQNLGHDTMYWYKQDSKKFLKIMFSYNNKELIINETVPNRFSPKSPDKAHLNLHINSLELGDSAVYFCASSHPAGGASNYGYTFGSGTRLTVV.

This clonotype has only a few counts. The rearrangement links TRBV4-1 to TRBJ1-2, with 8 positions matching TRBD1. Germline assignment: CDR1 MGHRA and CDR2 YSYEKL. The CDR3 contains 17 residues. The V segment lost 4 bases and the J segment 9 bases; nucleotides outside the gene matches: 19. The CDR3 loop is CASSPGTRQGPTMSYTF. In nucleotides, the CDR3 is TGCGCCAGCAGCCCGGGAACGAGACAGGGGCCCACTATGAGCTACACCTTC.

This clonotype was detected a few times. The chain has TRBV3-1 and TRBJ1-5; D is ambiguous. The CDR3 has 13 amino acids. V dropped 1 base and J dropped 6 bases, with 7 bases sitting between them. The germline V gene encodes CDR1 LGHDT and CDR2 YNNKEL (reference sequence). The CDR3 bases are TGTGCCAGCAGCCAAGGAGGTTGTCAGCCCCAGCATTTT. Encoded protein: CASSQGGCQPQHF.

This clonotype was detected a few times. V usage is TRBV9 and J usage is TRBJ2-7, with 8 bases lining up with TRBD1. The last part of the DNA fits TRBJ2-5 better; the J call may be wrong. The length of the CDR3 is 15 residues. From germline, CDR1 is SGDLS and CDR2 YYNGEE. The CDR3 DNA sequence: TGTGCCAGCAGCGGACAGGGGAGGCTGACAGAGACCCAGTACTTC. Translation: CASSGQGRLTETQYF.

V and J are TRBV29-1 and TRBJ2-3; TRBD2 aligns across 7 bases. This CDR3 has 13 amino acids. Germline V gives CDR1 SQVTM, CDR2 ANQGSEA. The V segment lost 5 bases and the J segment 1 base; nucleotides outside the gene matches: 3. DNA for the CDR3: TGCAGCGTTCGGGGAGGGGGCACAGATACGCAGTATTTT. Residues: CSVRGGGTDTQYF.

This clonotype has only a few counts. J is TRBJ1-6 and V is TRBV19; D unclear. Germline CDR1 is LNHDA and CDR2 is SQIVND (reference sequence). This CDR3 contains 12 residues. V shed 7 bases and J shed 7 bases, with 8 bases lying between them. The chain's CDR3 is CASTSINSPLHF. The CDR3 bases are TGTGCCAGTACCTCCATCAATTCACCCCTCCACTTT.

The chain combines TRBV6-2 or TRBV6-3 with TRBJ2-1, with no clear D. V lost 6 bases, J lost 7 bases, and 13 bases lay in between. Germline CDR1 and CDR2: MNHEY and SVGEGT. The length of the CDR3 is 13 residues. This CDR3 is CASRYITENEQFF. The CDR3 DNA follows: TGTGCCAGCAGGTACATTACAGAGAATGAGCAGTTCTTC.

With regard to this clonotype: A much larger clone differs from this one at a single base, so this may be a read error. The genes are TRBV2 and TRBJ2-1; 7 positions match TRBD1. The germline gives CDR1 SNHLY, CDR2 FYNNEI. Losses at the gene ends were 8 bases for V and 2 bases for J; bases not matched to a gene: 9. This CDR3 contains 15 residues. The CDR3, as DNA: TGTGCCAGCGGGACAGACAGGGATCCCTACAATGAGCAGTTCTTC. Encoded protein: CASGTDRDPYNEQFF.

This clonotype has just a few counts. The V and J genes are TRBV4-1 and TRBJ2-3; 9 nucleotides match TRBD2. Germline V CDR1 and CDR2: MGHRA, YSYEKL. The junction had 8 bases not matched to a gene; V was cut back by 1 base and J by 3 bases. CDR3 length: 17 amino acids. The CDR3 nucleotides are TGCGCCAGCAGCCAAGGAGCTAGCGGGGAGATTACAGATACGCAGTATTTT. Its translation: CASSQGASGEITDTQYF.

J is TRBJ2-5 and V is TRBV27; D is undetermined. Germline assignment: CDR1 MNHEY and CDR2 SMNVEV (reference sequence). The V end was cut by 3 bases, the J end by 7 bases, with 6 bases between. CDR3 length: 11 residues. The CDR3 here is CASSLSATQYF. In DNA, the CDR3 is TGTGCCAGCAGTTTGAGCGCGACCCAGTACTTC.

V is TRBV10-3 and J is TRBJ2-7; 10 nucleotides match TRBD2. V was clipped by 2 bases and J by 10 bases; unmatched bases: 14. Germline values: CDR1 ENHRY, CDR2 SYGVKD. The CDR3 extends over 16 amino acids. As DNA, the CDR3 is TGTGCCATCAGTGAGCGGACTAGCGGAGGTCCTGGAACCCAGTACTTC. This codes for CAISERTSGGPGTQYF.

The chain recombines TRBV25-1 with TRBJ2-3, with D unclear. The CDR3 consists of 13 residues. Trimming took 4 bases from V and 6 from J, leaving 11 bases between them. Germline V CDR1 and CDR2: MGHDK, SYGVNS. CDR3 sequence reads: CASSAGRHDTQYF. In nucleotides, the CDR3 is TGTGCCAGCAGTGCAGGCCGACATGATACGCAGTATTTT.

This clonotype was recorded a few times. V is TRBV5-1 and J is TRBJ2-7, with 7 bases identical to TRBD2. The CDR3 consists of 15 residues. CDR1 is SGHRS, CDR2 YFSETQ, per germline. J was trimmed by 2 bases and V by 0 bases; bases with no gene match: 5. Written as DNA, the CDR3 is TGCGCCAGCAGCTTGGGTAGCGGGCCCACCTACGAGCAGTACTTC. Amino acid sequence: CASSLGSGPTYEQYF.

The chain combines TRBV12-3 or TRBV12-4 with TRBJ2-7; 7 bases are a match to TRBD1. This CDR3 spans 15 amino acids. After removal of 11 bases from V and 7 bases from J, the junction contained 20 bases not matched to a gene. In nucleotides, the CDR3 is TGTGCCGGAATGGAGGTTGGCAGGGGGTACAATGAGCAGTACTTC. It translates to CAGMEVGRGYNEQYF.

The genes are TRBV5-1 and TRBJ2-7; perhaps TRBD1 as D (7 bases). The CDR3 sequence is 14 residues long. The V gene lost 4 bases and the J gene lost 7 bases, with 18 bases spanning the gap. CDR1 and CDR2 from the germline V gene are SGHRS and YFSETQ. The CDR3, as DNA: TGCGCCAGCAGCCCCTCAGGGGGGCAGGGTGAGCAGTACTTC. This codes for CASSPSGGQGEQYF.

V gene TRBV6-2 or TRBV6-3 combines with J gene TRBJ1-1; tentatively, D is TRBD1 (6 bases). V lost 7 bases and J 0 bases, leaving 21 bases between the germline ends. Germline CDR1 and CDR2: MNHEY and SVGEGT. This CDR3 has 17 residues. As DNA, the CDR3 is TGTGCCAGCAATGGACGGGACAAGACACTCATGAACACTGAAGCTTTCTTT. Encoded protein: CASNGRDKTLMNTEAFF.

There are many counts of this clonotype. J is TRBJ2-7 and V is TRBV7-2; perhaps TRBD1 as D (8 bases). The germline gives CDR1 SGHTA, CDR2 FQGNSA. Trimming removed 5 bases at V and 0 bases at J, with 14 bases between. The CDR3 totals 15 residues. For the CDR3, the DNA is TGTGCCAGCAGCACACAGGGGGGGCCCTCCTACGAGCAGTACTTC. Residues: CASSTQGGPSYEQYF.

This chain connects TRBV6-2 or TRBV6-3 to TRBJ1-5; D gene uncertain. Per germline, CDR1 MNHEY and CDR2 SVGEGT. CDR3 length: 12 residues. The germline V and J ends were trimmed by 6 bases and 4 bases, with 7 bases remaining between them. CDR3 sequence reads: CASSHRNQPQHF. The CDR3 region has the DNA TGTGCCAGCAGCCATCGGAATCAGCCCCAGCATTTT.

The rearrangement links TRBV7-8 to TRBJ1-4; 11 bases are shared with TRBD1. The CDR3 is made up of 17 amino acids. The V and J ends lost 4 bases and 1 base, in that order; junction bases with no gene match: 5. Germline V gene sequence: CDR1 SGHVS, CDR2 FQNEAQ. Here the CDR3 reads CASSSRTGGLTNEKLFF. The CDR3 nucleotides are TGTGCCAGCAGCTCACGGACAGGGGGCTTAACTAATGAAAAACTGTTTTTT.

This clonotype has at least ten counts. The chain carries TRBV12-3 or TRBV12-4 and TRBJ1-2; D gene ambiguous. V lost 5 bases and J 8 bases, leaving 15 bases between the germline ends. The CDR3 length is 13 residues. CDR3 protein: CASSPRTAFGYTF. The CDR3 DNA follows: TGTGCCAGCAGTCCCAGGACGGCCTTCGGCTACACCTTC.

V is TRBV28 and J is TRBJ1-2; the D gene is possibly TRBD1 (6 bases). The CDR3 runs 17 residues. The V gene's germline CDR1 is MDHEN and CDR2 SYDVKM. V lost 6 bases, J lost 5 bases, and 25 bases lay in between. The CDR3 sequence is CASSKADRPGWTYGYTF. In nucleotides, the CDR3 is TGTGCCAGCAGCAAAGCGGACAGACCAGGATGGACGTATGGCTACACCTTC.

This clonotype came up many times. The genes are TRBV29-1 and TRBJ2-5; tentatively, D is TRBD1 (6 bases). Trimming cost V 4 bases and J 1 base, with 10 bases left between them. The CDR3 totals 13 residues. CDR1 SQVTM and CDR2 ANQGSEA come from the germline V gene. The CDR3 nucleotides read TGCAGCGTTGGGCAGGGGACCCAAGAGACCCAGTACTTC. Its protein is CSVGQGTQETQYF. Full variable domain (rest looked up from reference TRBV29-1 and TRBJ2-5): SAVISQKPSRDICQRGTSLTIQCQVDSQVTMMFWYRQQPGQSLTLIATANQGSEATYESGFVIDKFPISRPNLTFSTLTVSNMSPEDSSIYLCSVGQGTQETQYFGPGTRLLVL.